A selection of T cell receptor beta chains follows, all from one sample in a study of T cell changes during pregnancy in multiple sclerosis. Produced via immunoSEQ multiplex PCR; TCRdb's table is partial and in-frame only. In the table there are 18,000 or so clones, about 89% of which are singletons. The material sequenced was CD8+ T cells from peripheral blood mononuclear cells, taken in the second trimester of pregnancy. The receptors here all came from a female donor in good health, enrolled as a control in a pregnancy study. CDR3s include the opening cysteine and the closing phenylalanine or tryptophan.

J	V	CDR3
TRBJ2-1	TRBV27	CASSLSSGGWNEQFF
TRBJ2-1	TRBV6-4	CASSEESSRNEQFF
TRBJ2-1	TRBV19	CASRISVSSYNEQFF
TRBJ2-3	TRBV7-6	CASSIFRDTRSTDTQYF
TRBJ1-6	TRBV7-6	CASRPGGLSSPLHF
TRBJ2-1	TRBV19	CASSIGGLVGYNEQFF
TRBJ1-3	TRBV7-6	CASSSEGASSGNTIYF
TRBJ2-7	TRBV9	CASSPGLAGYEQYF
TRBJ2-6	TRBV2	CASSARQWVTNVLTF
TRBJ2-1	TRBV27	CASASRDSYNEQFF
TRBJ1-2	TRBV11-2	CASSLLLSGGVYGYTF
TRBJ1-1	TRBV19	CASSLTRTGFETEAFF
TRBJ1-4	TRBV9	CASSATTGGTAKLFF
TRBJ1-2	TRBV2	CASSELGGVDNYGYTF
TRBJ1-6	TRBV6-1	CASSARAENSPLHF
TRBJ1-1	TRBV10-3	CAISDGGTNEAFF
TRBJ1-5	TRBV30	CAWSVQEGASQPQHF
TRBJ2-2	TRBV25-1	CASSEYRDTGELFF
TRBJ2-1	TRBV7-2	CASSAGEVYNEQFF
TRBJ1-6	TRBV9	CASSSQGHSGSPLHF
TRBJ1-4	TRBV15	CATSRDAGTGDEKLFF
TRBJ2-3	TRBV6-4	CASSVQGGSTDTQYF
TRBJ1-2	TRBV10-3	CATVSPLLFNYGYTF
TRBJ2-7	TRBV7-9	CASSLNLGRGGSEQYF
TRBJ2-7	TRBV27	CASSQQGYDEQYF
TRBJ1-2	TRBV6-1	CASSESWAGYTF
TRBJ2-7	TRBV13	CASSLRGDEQYF
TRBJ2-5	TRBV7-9	CASSLGTLYQETQYF
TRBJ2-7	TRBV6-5	CASSYGPGGSYEQYF
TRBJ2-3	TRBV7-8	CASSLEGGGADTQYF
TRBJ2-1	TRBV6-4	CASSPWTGYNEQFF
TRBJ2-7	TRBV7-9	CASSPSRTGGYEQYF
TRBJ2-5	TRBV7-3	CASSLLQDRGGETQYF
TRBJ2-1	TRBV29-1	CSVDLAGEGGYNEQFF
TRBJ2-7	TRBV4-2	CASSPTGTDYEQYF
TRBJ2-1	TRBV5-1	CASSLVGLADEQFF
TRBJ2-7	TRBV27	CASSVGQKAYEQYF
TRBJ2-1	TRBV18	CASSQQGGAYNEQFF
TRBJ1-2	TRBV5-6	CASSLSPRPNYGYTF
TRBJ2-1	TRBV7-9	CASSSTSGEYNEQFF
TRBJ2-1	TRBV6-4	CASSDGELDEQFF
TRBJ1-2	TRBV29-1	CSVELPKIDRGTYGYTF